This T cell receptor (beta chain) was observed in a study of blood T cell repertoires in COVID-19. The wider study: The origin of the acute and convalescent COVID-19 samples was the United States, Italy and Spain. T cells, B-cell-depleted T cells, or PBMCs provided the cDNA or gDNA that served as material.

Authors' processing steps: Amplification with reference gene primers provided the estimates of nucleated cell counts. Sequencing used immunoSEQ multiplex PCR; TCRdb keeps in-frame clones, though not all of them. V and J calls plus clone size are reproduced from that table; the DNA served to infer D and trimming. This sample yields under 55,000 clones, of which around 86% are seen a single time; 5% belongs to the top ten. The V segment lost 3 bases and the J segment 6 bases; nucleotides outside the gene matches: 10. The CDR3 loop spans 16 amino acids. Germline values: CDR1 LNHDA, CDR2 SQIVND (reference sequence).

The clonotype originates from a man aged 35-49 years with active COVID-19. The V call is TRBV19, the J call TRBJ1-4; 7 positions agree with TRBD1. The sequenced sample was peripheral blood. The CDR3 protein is CASSIGGGAGDEKLFF. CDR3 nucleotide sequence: TGTGCCAGTAGTATTGGAGGGGGCGCTGGGGATGAAAAACTGTTTTTT.